The 27 T cell receptor beta chains presented below share a single source sample, sequenced in a study of cytomegalovirus exposure and HLA in healthy donors. Amplification used 60 Vbeta primers and 13 Jbeta primers. Data came from immunoSEQ multiplex PCR; TCRdb stores just in-frame clones and leaves some out. The sample includes 100,000 to 150,000 clones, 77% of them seen just once. Material: PBMCs. These TCRs come from a woman aged 35 to 49 in good health and CMV-seropositive.

J is TRBJ2-1 and V is TRBV25-1, with 9 nucleotides matching TRBD2. The CDR3 totals 17 residues. Per the germline V gene, CDR1 is MGHDK and CDR2 is SYGVNS. J lost 7 bases, V lost 3 bases, and 13 bases had no gene match. CDR3 bases: TGTGCCAGCAGTGACCGAGGGCGGGAGGGCCGGTGGAATGAGCAGTTCTTC. This encodes CASSDRGREGRWNEQFF.

This clone was observed a few times. The chain uses TRBV5-1 and TRBJ2-1; 13 bases are shared with TRBD2. CDR1 is SGHRS, CDR2 YFSETQ, per germline. The CDR3 is 15 residues long. The trim removed 4 bases at V and 5 bases at J, leaving 3 bases unmatched. The CDR3 region has the DNA TGCGCCAGCAGCGTGGGACTAGCGGGGAACAATGAGCAGTTCTTC. Amino acid sequence: CASSVGLAGNNEQFF.

The chain uses TRBV18 and TRBJ2-7, with D unresolved. The V and J ends lost 3 bases and 0 bases respectively, with 6 bases between them. Germline CDR1 and CDR2: KGHSH and LQKENI. The CDR3 has 13 amino acids. Here the CDR3 reads CASSPLGSYEQYF. CDR3 sequence (DNA): TGTGCCAGCTCACCCCTCGGCTCCTACGAGCAGTACTTC.

This rearrangement joins TRBV7-9 to TRBJ1-1; weak D call: TRBD1 (5 bases). V was shortened by 3 bases and J by 8 bases, with 13 bases between the two germline ends. CDR3 length: 13 residues. Germline assignment: CDR1 SEHNR and CDR2 FQNEAQ (reference sequence). CDR3 nucleotides: TGTGCCAGCAGCTTCCCTGACAGCCAAGAAGCTTTCTTT. Amino acid sequence: CASSFPDSQEAFF.

This chain connects TRBV9 to TRBJ2-3; D may be TRBD2 (6 bases). Trimming stripped 6 bases from V and 2 bases from J, with 16 bases between. The length of the CDR3 is 15 residues. Germline-derived CDR1 and CDR2 are SGDLS and YYNGEE. The CDR3 sequence is CASTARGFYTDTQYF. CDR3 coding DNA: TGTGCCAGCACCGCCCGGGGGTTCTACACAGATACGCAGTATTTT.

The V and J genes are TRBV6-5 and TRBJ2-5; D is uncertain. Germline V gene data show CDR1 as MNHEY and CDR2 as SVGAGI. Trimming shortened V by 0 bases and J by 1 base, and 12 bases separated the two germline ends. The CDR3 spans 16 residues. The CDR3 nucleotides read TGTGCCAGCAGTTACTCGAATCCGACAACCCAAGAGACCCAGTACTTC. It is translated as CASSYSNPTTQETQYF.

This clone was seen just once. V and J are TRBV14 and TRBJ1-2; 9 bases are shared with TRBD1. V shed 0 bases, J shed 4 bases, and the junction held 6 bases outside the gene matches. CDR3 length: 16 amino acids. Per the germline V gene, CDR1 is SGHDN and CDR2 is FVKESK. The CDR3 reads CASSQDPGQGSYGYTF. For the CDR3, the DNA is TGTGCCAGCAGCCAAGATCCGGGACAGGGCAGCTATGGCTACACCTTC.

The chain recombines TRBV30 with TRBJ2-7; 10 nucleotides agree with TRBD1. This CDR3 has 12 amino acids. CDR1 and CDR2 from the germline V gene are GTSNPN and SVGIG (reference sequence). The J segment lost 7 bases and the V segment lost 6 bases, leaving 6 bases of the junction unmatched. DNA for the CDR3: TGTGCCTGTCCGGGACAGGGGTCAGAGCAGTACTTC. Protein product: CACPGQGSEQYF.

This chain connects TRBV5-8 to TRBJ2-5, with D maybe TRBD2 (6 bases). This CDR3 comprises 17 residues. Between the trimmed V and J ends, which lost 3 bases and 5 bases, there was a span of 23 bases. Germline CDR1 reads SGHTS; CDR2 reads YDEGEE. The DNA of the CDR3 is TGTGCCAGCAGCTACCCCCGCTCCTGGACTGGGGGGGAGACCCAGTACTTC. Translated, it gives CASSYPRSWTGGETQYF.

This chain links TRBV6-6 with TRBJ1-3; TRBD1 is a possible D gene (5 bases). The CDR3 spans 14 residues. CDR1 is MNHNY and CDR2 is SVGAGI in the germline V gene (reference sequence). Trimming stripped 10 bases from V and 0 bases from J, with 13 bases between. The CDR3 here is CATYRTSSGNTIYF. The CDR3 coding sequence is TGTGCCACCTACAGGACATCCTCTGGAAACACCATATATTTT.

The chain links TRBV7-8 to TRBJ2-7; 15 nucleotides match TRBD2. This CDR3 is built from 19 residues. CDR1 is SGHVS, CDR2 FQNEAQ, per germline. After removal of 4 bases from V and 0 bases from J, the junction contained 10 bases not matched to a gene. CDR3 coding DNA: TGTGCCAGCAGCTCCTCCGGGACTAGCGGGAGGATAAACTCCTACGAGCAGTACTTC. Protein: CASSSSGTSGRINSYEQYF.

On this clone itself: A junction boundary mismatches the germline segment, possibly from a read error. The V call is TRBV11-2, the J call TRBJ1-1, with TRBD1 matching over 8 bases. The CDR3 spans 17 residues. CDR1 and CDR2 from the germline V gene are SGHAT and FQNNGV. The CDR3 reads CASSLRVTDRGPPGGIF. CDR3 DNA: TGTGCCAGCAGCTTAAGGGTTACTGACAGGGGCCCACCAGGAGGTATCTTT. The variable domain in full, with the rest retrieved from reference TRBV11-2 and TRBJ1-1, is EAGVAQSPRYKIIEKRQSVAFWCNPISGHATLYWYQQILGQGPKLLIQFQNNGVVDDSQLPKDRFSAERLKGVDSTLKIQPAKLEDSAVYLCASSLRVTDRGPPGGIFGQGTRLTVV.

V is TRBV5-4 and J is TRBJ2-5; 12 bases fit TRBD2. The germline gives CDR1 SGHNT, CDR2 YYREEE (reference sequence). The V segment lost 0 bases and the J segment 5 bases; nucleotides outside the gene matches: 5. This CDR3 spans 16 amino acids. CDR3 residues: CASSLGSSGRGETQYF. The CDR3 DNA sequence: TGTGCCAGCAGCTTGGGGTCTAGCGGGAGGGGGGAGACCCAGTACTTC. The full variable domain, with the rest looked up from reference TRBV5-4 and TRBJ2-5, is ETGVTQSPTHLIKTRGQQVTLRCSSQSGHNTVSWYQQALGQGPQFIFQYYREEENGRGNFPPRFSGLQFPNYSSELNVNALELDDSALYLCASSLGSSGRGETQYFGPGTRLLVL.

V is TRBV27 and J is TRBJ2-7; the D gene is possibly TRBD2 (6 bases). The CDR3 covers 14 residues. Germline assignment: CDR1 MNHEY and CDR2 SMNVEV (reference sequence). V lost 3 bases and J lost 4, with 13 bases in between. As DNA, the CDR3 is TGTGCCAGCAGTTTTTTAGGGCGGGGTTACGAGCAGTACTTC. This encodes CASSFLGRGYEQYF.

J is TRBJ2-2 and V is TRBV2, with D possibly TRBD2 on 7 matching bases. Germline assignment: CDR1 SNHLY and CDR2 FYNNEI. V lost 7 bases, J lost 5 bases, and 23 bases lay in between. The CDR3 sequence is 17 residues long. As DNA, the CDR3 is TGTGCCAGCATTTCCCTTAGGGGGAGGGCCCAAACCGGGGAGCTGTTTTTT. Residues: CASISLRGRAQTGELFF.

The chain has TRBV28 and TRBJ2-7; 8 bases match TRBD2. Germline lookup yields CDR1 MDHEN and CDR2 SYDVKM. J lost 3 bases, V lost 2 bases, and 3 bases had no gene match. CDR3 length equals 14 residues. The CDR3 DNA follows: TGTGCCAGCAGTTTACCGGGAGGGAGCTACGAGCAGTACTTC. Its protein is CASSLPGGSYEQYF.

This clone was counted only a few times. The genes are TRBV7-3 and TRBJ2-1, with TRBD2 matching 10 bases. Germline loops: CDR1 SGHTA, CDR2 FQGTGA. Trimming cost V 5 bases and J 8 bases; bases outside gene matches: 9. The CDR3 has 15 residues. The CDR3 loop reads CASSASGSRGDEQFF. The DNA for the CDR3 is TGTGCCAGCAGCGCTAGCGGGAGTCGTGGGGATGAGCAGTTCTTC.

V and J are TRBV5-6 and TRBJ1-1; no clear D gene. The CDR3 length is 14 residues. Trimming stripped 0 bases from V and 2 bases from J, with 8 bases between. Germline V gene lookup returns CDR1 SGHDT and CDR2 YYEEEE. The CDR3 is CASSLAGQNTEAFF. The CDR3 DNA reads TGTGCCAGCAGCTTGGCTGGCCAAAACACTGAAGCTTTCTTT.

The J gene is TRBJ1-1, the V gene TRBV13, with 9 bases fitting TRBD1. Germline CDR1 and CDR2: PRHDT and FYEKMQ (reference sequence). Trimming at V came to 0 bases and at J to 3 bases, leaving 2 bases not matched to a gene. The CDR3 length is 15 residues. Here the CDR3 DNA reads TGTGCCAGCAGCTTAGGAGGACAGGGGTACACTGAAGCTTTCTTT. As protein: CASSLGGQGYTEAFF.

In this sample, this clone turned up a few times. V usage is TRBV7-9 and J usage is TRBJ2-3; 7 bases align to TRBD2. Germline CDR1 SEHNR, CDR2 FQNEAQ (reference sequence). The CDR3 is 15 residues long. Trimming took 5 bases from V and 1 from J; bases not matched to a gene: 6. CDR3 sequence (DNA): TGTGCCAGCAGCGGGGGGGACGGGGGCACAGATACGCAGTATTTT. It is translated as CASSGGDGGTDTQYF.

The rearrangement links TRBV5-6 to TRBJ1-1; TRBD1 aligns across 8 bases. After removal of 4 bases from V and 2 bases from J, the junction contained 4 bases not matched to a gene. CDR3 length equals 14 residues. Germline CDR1 reads SGHDT; CDR2 reads YYEEEE. The CDR3 loop is CASSVTGVNTEAFF. The CDR3 DNA sequence: TGTGCCAGCAGCGTGACAGGGGTTAACACTGAAGCTTTCTTT.

V is TRBV2 and J is TRBJ2-7; tentative D call: TRBD2 (6 bases). Germline assignment: CDR1 SNHLY and CDR2 FYNNEI. V was shortened by 7 bases and J by 2 bases, with 15 bases between the two germline ends. This CDR3 has 14 amino acids. The CDR3 nucleotides read TGTGCCAGCAAGTGGACTAACGGCGCCTACGAGCAGTACTTC. As protein: CASKWTNGAYEQYF.

The chain couples TRBV11-2 to TRBJ2-1; D gene ambiguous. CDR1 SGHAT and CDR2 FQNNGV come from the germline V gene. Trimming left V 6 bases short and J 6 bases short, with 9 bases between. This CDR3 contains 12 residues. CDR3 protein: CASRPAGNEQFF. The CDR3 DNA follows: TGTGCCAGCAGACCAGCAGGCAATGAGCAGTTCTTC.

This chain uses TRBV7-6 with TRBJ2-7, with TRBD2 matching 9 bases. Trimming at V came to 2 bases and at J to 9 bases, leaving 5 bases not matched to a gene. From germline, CDR1 is SGHVS and CDR2 FNYEAQ. The CDR3 has 13 amino acids. Written as DNA, the CDR3 is TGTGCCAGCAGCTTATCGCGGGAGGGCGCGCAGTACTTC. Residues: CASSLSREGAQYF.

The chain joins TRBV7-8 to TRBJ2-5; TRBD1 aligns across 9 bases. Trimming cost V 5 bases and J 3 bases; bases outside gene matches: 7. Germline V CDR1 and CDR2: SGHVS, FQNEAQ. There are 15 residues in the CDR3. CDR3 region: CASSPLDRGKETQYF. CDR3 in DNA: TGTGCCAGCAGCCCCTTGGACAGGGGAAAAGAGACCCAGTACTTC.

The rearrangement uses TRBV2 and TRBJ2-1; D is possibly TRBD2 (5 bases). Germline V gene data show CDR1 as SNHLY and CDR2 as FYNNEI. Trimming cost V 6 bases and J 10 bases, with 16 bases left between them. This CDR3 region has 13 residues. CDR3 in DNA: TGTGCCAGCAGCCCGGGCCTCCGGGGAGAGCAGTTCTTC. Its protein is CASSPGLRGEQFF.

This clone was counted many times. V and J are TRBV5-6 and TRBJ1-5; D gene uncertain. The germline V gene encodes CDR1 SGHDT and CDR2 YYEEEE. CDR3 length: 13 amino acids. The V end was cut by 7 bases, the J end by 3 bases, with 11 bases between. The CDR3 sequence is CASSPGFNQPQHF. The CDR3 DNA sequence: TGTGCCAGCTCCCCCGGGTTCAATCAGCCCCAGCATTTT.